This T cell receptor (beta chain) was found in a study of T cells after yellow fever vaccination. As for the study in general: The SMART-Seq v4 Ultra Low Input method served to prepare the low-cell-number fractions.

Overall study results and limits: CD4 and CD8 compartments shared a small share of clonotypes, likely from convergent recombination.

Details on this clonotype: Its matching antigen is unknown.

Universal primer sites and UMIs were introduced during 5'RACE template-switching synthesis of TCR cDNA. In TCRdb, the 5' RACE reads were re-called with MiXCR into one record per CDR3 protein. Among 300,000 to 400,000 distinct CDR3 sequences listed, roughly a tenth were seen once. With V trimmed by 0 bases and J by 2 bases, 1 base remained unmatched. The germline V gene encodes CDR1 SGHRS and CDR2 YFSETQ. The CDR3 runs to 15 residues. Sequencing was performed on CD4+ T cells sorted from PBMCs, taken 45 days after the yellow fever booster vaccination. The V call is TRBV5-1, the J call TRBJ2-5; 10 positions agree with TRBD2. This clonotype originated in a man aged 18 to 29 who received the YFV17D yellow fever vaccine. The CDR3 region is CASSLALAGQETQYF. CDR3 in DNA: TGCGCCAGCAGCTTGGCACTAGCGGGGCAAGAGACCCAGTACTTC.